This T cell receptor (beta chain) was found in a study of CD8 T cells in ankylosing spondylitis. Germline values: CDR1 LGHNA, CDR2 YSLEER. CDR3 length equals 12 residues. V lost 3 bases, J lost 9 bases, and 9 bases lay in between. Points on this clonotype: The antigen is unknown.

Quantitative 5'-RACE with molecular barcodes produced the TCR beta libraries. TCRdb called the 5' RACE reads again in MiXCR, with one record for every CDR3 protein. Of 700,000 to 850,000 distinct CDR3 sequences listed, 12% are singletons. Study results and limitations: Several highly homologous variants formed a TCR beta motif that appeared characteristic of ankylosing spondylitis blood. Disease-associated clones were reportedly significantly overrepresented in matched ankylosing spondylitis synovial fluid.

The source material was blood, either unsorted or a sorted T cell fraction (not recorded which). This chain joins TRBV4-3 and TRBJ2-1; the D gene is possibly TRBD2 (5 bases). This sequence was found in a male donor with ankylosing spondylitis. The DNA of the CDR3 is TGCGCCAGCAGCCACCGCCGGGGTGAGCAGTTCTTC. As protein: CASSHRRGEQFF.